The next 25 T cell receptor beta chains were all read from a single sample in a study of T cell repertoires in cytomegalovirus infection. In TCRdb, the reads were re-called with MiXCR into one record per CDR3 protein. The sample has over 450,000 distinct CDR3 sequences; 11% are singletons. Input material: PBMCs. The receptors come from a human donor in good health (CMV status not recorded). Some clones in this sample may be carry-over from other donors' samples.

This clonotype turned up a few times. The chain recombines TRBV30 with TRBJ1-1; D remains ambiguous. Germline-derived CDR1 and CDR2 are GTSNPN and SVGIG (reference sequence). The CDR3 runs to 13 residues. With 3 bases removed from V and 6 bases from J, the gap between germline ends came to 14 bases. CDR3: CAWSEQPSAEAFF. The CDR3 DNA reads as TGTGCCTGGAGCGAACAACCGTCCGCTGAAGCTTTCTTT.

The chain joins TRBV9 to TRBJ2-7; D may correspond to TRBD1 or TRBD2 (5 bases each). V was clipped by 4 bases and J by 3 bases, with 11 bases between them. Germline-derived CDR1 and CDR2 are SGDLS and YYNGEE. The CDR3 contains 13 residues. The CDR3 reads CASSSGPIYEQYF. In DNA, the CDR3 is TGTGCCAGCAGCTCGGGACCTATCTACGAGCAGTACTTC.

In its sample, this clonotype was seen many times. V usage is TRBV19 and J usage is TRBJ2-2, with D maybe TRBD2 (6 bases). This CDR3 spans 18 amino acids. The ends were cut back, 3 bases at V and 0 bases at J, with 17 bases in the middle. Germline V gives CDR1 LNHDA, CDR2 SQIVND (reference sequence). CDR3: CASSIQEGSLSNTGELFF. The DNA for the CDR3 is TGTGCCAGTAGTATCCAGGAGGGGAGCCTTTCGAACACCGGGGAGCTGTTTTTT.

At least ten counts were recorded for this clonotype. The V and J genes are TRBV27 and TRBJ2-6; maybe TRBD1 (5 bases). This CDR3 is built from 15 residues. V was cut by 2 bases and J by 2 bases, with 7 bases left in between. CDR1 and CDR2 (germline): MNHEY, SMNVEV (reference sequence). CDR3 in DNA: TGTGCCAGCAGTTTACAGGGCCCTGGGGCCAACGTCCTGACTTTC. This gives the protein CASSLQGPGANVLTF.

This clonotype was counted many times. The chain employs TRBV7-9 and TRBJ2-7; the D call may be TRBD1 or TRBD2 (5 bases each). CDR3 length: 15 residues. Trimming removed 3 bases from V and 0 bases from J, with 12 bases in between. The germline CDR1 and CDR2 sequences are SEHNR and FQNEAQ (reference sequence). Here the CDR3 reads CASSFPGTVSYEQYF. DNA for the CDR3: TGTGCCAGCAGCTTCCCCGGGACGGTCTCCTACGAGCAGTACTTC.

This clonotype appeared many times. Here the CDR3 reads CSARDRVNGYTF. The CDR3 nucleotides read TGCAGTGCCCGGGACAGGGTAAATGGCTACACCTTC. The rearrangement joins TRBV20-1 to TRBJ1-2; 9 bases align to TRBD1. This CDR3 region has 12 residues. V shed 6 bases, J shed 6 bases, and the junction held 5 bases outside the gene matches. CDR1 and CDR2 from the germline V gene are DFQATT and SNEGSKA (reference sequence).

At least ten counts were recorded for this clonotype. This chain links TRBV20-1 with TRBJ2-3, with TRBD2 matching over 12 bases. Trimming removed 2 bases from V and 7 bases from J; junction bases left unmatched: 13. This CDR3 region has 17 residues. CDR1 and CDR2 (germline): DFQATT, SNEGSKA (reference sequence). The CDR3 spells CSARPGGTSGYFHTQYF. CDR3 nucleotide sequence: TGCAGTGCTAGACCCGGGGGGACTAGCGGGTATTTTCATACGCAGTATTTT.

In this sample, this clonotype turned up many times. This sequence joins TRBV6-1 and TRBJ2-7; TRBD1 matches at 9 bases. Per germline, CDR1 MNHNS and CDR2 SASEGT. J lost 1 base, V lost 5 bases, and 6 bases had no gene match. The CDR3 length is 15 residues. The CDR3 DNA follows: TGTGCCAGCAGTCGGGACAGGGTGATATCCTACGAGCAGTACTTC. Its protein is CASSRDRVISYEQYF.

This clonotype was counted ten times or more. This chain joins TRBV7-8 and TRBJ2-5; no clear D gene. This CDR3 contains 14 residues. Between the trimmed V and J ends, which lost 6 bases and 2 bases, there was a span of 13 bases. Per germline, CDR1 SGHVS and CDR2 FQNEAQ. CDR3 DNA sequence: TGTGCCAGCAGTAAGGAGAGTTTTCAAGAGACCCAGTACTTC. Encoded protein: CASSKESFQETQYF.

The V gene is TRBV27, the J gene TRBJ2-1; 14 positions agree with TRBD2. This CDR3 contains 16 residues. V lost 4 bases, J lost 7 bases, and 6 bases stayed unmatched. The germline V gene encodes CDR1 MNHEY and CDR2 SMNVEV (reference sequence). The CDR3 nucleotides read TGTGCCAGCAGTTCCCCCGGGACTAGCGGGAGTAATGAGCAGTTCTTC. Translating gives CASSSPGTSGSNEQFF.

This clonotype was picked up many times. V and J are TRBV7-9 and TRBJ1-4; tentative D call: TRBD1 (6 bases). The germline V gene has CDR1 SEHNR and CDR2 FQNEAQ (reference sequence). The V end lost 5 bases, the J end lost 8 bases, and 15 bases lay between the germline ends. CDR3 length equals 14 residues. The CDR3 reads CASSAPGQWEKLFF. Here the CDR3 DNA reads TGTGCCAGCAGCGCCCCCGGACAGTGGGAAAAACTGTTTTTT.

This clonotype has a count of ten or more. The J gene is TRBJ1-2, the V gene TRBV6-6, with no clear D. Trimming cost V 6 bases and J 5 bases, with 19 bases left between them. The CDR3 has 15 amino acids. Germline V CDR1 and CDR2: MNHNY, SVGAGI (reference sequence). CDR3 nucleotides: TGTGCCAGCAGGAGTCCCGATTATAGGTTATATGGCTACACCTTC. Protein product: CASRSPDYRLYGYTF.

The gene calls are TRBV20-1 and TRBJ1-1, with D unresolved. The germline gives CDR1 DFQATT, CDR2 SNEGSKA (reference sequence). The CDR3 runs to 13 residues. The ends were cut back, 0 bases at V and 2 bases at J, with 7 bases in the middle. DNA of the CDR3: TGCAGTGCTAGAGAGGGCGGAAACACTGAAGCTTTCTTT. Protein: CSAREGGNTEAFF.

This clonotype occurred many times. V usage is TRBV6-5 and J usage is TRBJ1-2; 7 positions match TRBD1. The V gene end was trimmed by 9 bases and the J gene end by 4 bases; junction bases not matched to a gene: 8. Germline V gives CDR1 MNHEY, CDR2 SVGAGI. CDR3 length equals 13 residues. CDR3 residues: CASALTGPYGYTF. CDR3 DNA sequence: TGTGCCAGTGCTTTGACAGGGCCCTATGGCTACACCTTC.

This chain joins TRBV19 and TRBJ2-1, with TRBD2 identical over 9 bases. There are 16 residues in the CDR3. Trimming cost V 1 base and J 8 bases; bases outside gene matches: 9. Germline V gene lookup returns CDR1 LNHDA and CDR2 SQIVND (reference sequence). CDR3 DNA sequence: TGTGCCAGTAGTATAGGAAACCGCGGGGGGGCCCATGAGCAGTTCTTC. This encodes CASSIGNRGGAHEQFF.

This clonotype has at least ten counts. The rearrangement links TRBV7-2 to TRBJ2-5; tentative D call: TRBD2 (6 bases). The V end was cut by 5 bases, the J end by 2 bases, with 15 bases between. This CDR3 has 15 amino acids. CDR1 and CDR2 (germline): SGHTA, FQGNSA. The CDR3, as DNA: TGTGCCAGCAGCCCCCTCGGGACTGCACAAGAGACCCAGTACTTC. This gives the protein CASSPLGTAQETQYF. Full variable domain (rest looked up from reference TRBV7-2 and TRBJ2-5): GAGVSQSPSNKVTEKGKDVELRCDPISGHTALYWYRQSLGQGLEFLIYFQGNSAPDKSGLPSDRFSAERTGGSVSTLTIQRTQQEDSAVYLCASSPLGTAQETQYFGPGTRLLVL.

Ten or more counts support this clonotype. The genes are TRBV6-5 and TRBJ2-7; 13 positions match TRBD2. Germline CDR1 and CDR2: MNHEY and SVGAGI. This CDR3 is built from 15 residues. The trim removed 4 bases at V and 4 bases at J, leaving 4 bases unmatched. CDR3 residues: CASSFSGLAGYEQYF. CDR3 DNA: TGTGCCAGCAGTTTTTCGGGACTAGCGGGGTACGAGCAGTACTTC.

The sample holds a few counts of this clonotype. The genes are TRBV9 and TRBJ1-5; a weak D match, TRBD1 (5 bases). CDR1 is SGDLS and CDR2 is YYNGEE in the germline V gene. The CDR3 runs 14 residues. Trimming cost V 1 base and J 5 bases, with 10 bases left between them. As DNA, the CDR3 is TGTGCCAGCAGCGTAAGTCCGACAGATCAGCCCCAGCATTTT. Its protein is CASSVSPTDQPQHF.

This clonotype was found many times. The V call is TRBV6-5, the J call TRBJ2-1; 8 bases match TRBD1. The germline gives CDR1 MNHEY, CDR2 SVGAGI. The junction had 4 bases not matched to a gene; V was cut back by 5 bases and J by 1 base. The CDR3 totals 15 residues. CDR3 protein: CASSRTGLSYNEQFF. CDR3 in DNA: TGTGCCAGCAGTCGGACAGGGTTGTCCTACAATGAGCAGTTCTTC.

This clonotype occurred a few times. The V call is TRBV30, the J call TRBJ2-7; 7 bases agree with TRBD1. With V trimmed by 5 bases and J by 3 bases, 1 base remained unmatched. The CDR3 runs 11 residues. Germline loops: CDR1 GTSNPN, CDR2 SVGIG (reference sequence). CDR3 coding DNA: TGTGCCTGGGCAGGGGGCTACGAGCAGTACTTC. Translated, it gives CAWAGGYEQYF.

The table lists this clonotype with many counts. This chain joins TRBV7-6 and TRBJ1-6, with 9 bases aligning to TRBD1. The V gene's germline CDR1 is SGHVS and CDR2 FNYEAQ. V lost 5 bases, J lost 9 bases, and 11 bases stayed unmatched. The CDR3 is 16 residues long. CDR3 protein: CASSPRVTGGFSPLHF. The CDR3 bases are TGTGCCAGCAGCCCCCGTGTGACAGGGGGGTTTTCACCCCTCCACTTT. Full variable domain (rest looked up from reference TRBV7-6 and TRBJ1-6): GAGVSQSPRYKVTKRGQDVALRCDPISGHVSLYWYRQALGQGPEFLTYFNYEAQQDKSGLPNDRFSAERPEGSISTLTIQRTEQRDSAMYRCASSPRVTGGFSPLHFGNGTRLTVT.

In its sample, this clonotype was seen many times. The rearrangement joins TRBV7-3 to TRBJ2-1; 7 nucleotides agree with TRBD2. The CDR3 has 17 residues. V gave up 2 bases and J gave up 0 bases; unmatched junction bases: 7. Germline V gene lookup returns CDR1 SGHTA and CDR2 FQGTGA. CDR3 loop: CASSLGGGGSSYNEQFF. The DNA for the CDR3 is TGTGCCAGCAGCTTAGGGGGGGGAGGGAGCTCCTACAATGAGCAGTTCTTC.

This clonotype has at least ten counts. The chain couples TRBV28 to TRBJ2-7; tentatively, D is TRBD2 (5 bases). V dropped 4 bases and J dropped 4 bases, with 11 bases sitting between them. Germline V lookup: CDR1 MDHEN, CDR2 SYDVKM. The CDR3 covers 13 residues. The CDR3 protein is CASSWERTYEQYF. In nucleotides, the CDR3 is TGTGCCAGCAGTTGGGAGCGGACTTACGAGCAGTACTTC.

This chain joins TRBV5-1 and TRBJ2-3, with TRBD1 matching over 8 bases. The V segment lost 0 bases and the J segment 3 bases; nucleotides outside the gene matches: 3. The germline gives CDR1 SGHRS, CDR2 YFSETQ. This CDR3 contains 15 residues. The CDR3 reads CASSLAQGATDTQYF. The CDR3 nucleotides read TGCGCCAGCAGCTTGGCGCAGGGGGCAACAGATACGCAGTATTTT.

This clonotype was observed at least ten times. The genes are TRBV6-1 and TRBJ1-2; D gene ambiguous. V was shortened by 3 bases and J by 2 bases, with 13 bases between the two germline ends. The CDR3 loop spans 15 amino acids. Germline V CDR1 and CDR2: MNHNS, SASEGT. CDR3 DNA sequence: TGTGCCAGCAGTGATGGAGGGATGGAGAACTATGGCTACACCTTC. Translated: CASSDGGMENYGYTF.